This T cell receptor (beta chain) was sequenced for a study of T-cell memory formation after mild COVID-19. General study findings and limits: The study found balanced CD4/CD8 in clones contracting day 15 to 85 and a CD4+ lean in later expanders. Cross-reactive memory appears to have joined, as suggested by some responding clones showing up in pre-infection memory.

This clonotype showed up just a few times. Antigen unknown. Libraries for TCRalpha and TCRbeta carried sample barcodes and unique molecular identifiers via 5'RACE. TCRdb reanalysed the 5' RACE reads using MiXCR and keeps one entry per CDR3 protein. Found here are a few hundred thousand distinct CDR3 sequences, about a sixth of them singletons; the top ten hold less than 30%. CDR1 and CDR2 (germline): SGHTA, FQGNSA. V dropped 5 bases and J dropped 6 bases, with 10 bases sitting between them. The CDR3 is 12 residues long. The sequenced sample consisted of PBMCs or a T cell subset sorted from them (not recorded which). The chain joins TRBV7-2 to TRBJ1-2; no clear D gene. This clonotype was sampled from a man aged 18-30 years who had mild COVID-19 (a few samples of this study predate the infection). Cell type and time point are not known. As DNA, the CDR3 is TGTGCCAGCAGCCCACGAGGTAATGGCTACACCTTC. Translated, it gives CASSPRGNGYTF. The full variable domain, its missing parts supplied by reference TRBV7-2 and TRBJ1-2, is GAGVSQSPSNKVTEKGKDVELRCDPISGHTALYWYRQSLGQGLEFLIYFQGNSAPDKSGLPSDRFSAERTGGSVSTLTIQRTQQEDSAVYLCASSPRGNGYTFGSGTRLTVV.